The 2 T cell receptor beta chains below come from one sample, sequenced in a study of blood T cell repertoires in COVID-19. Generated by immunoSEQ multiplex PCR, the TCRdb table keeps only in-frame clones and is missing some. The repertoire consists of some 190,000 clones, with approximately 81% occurring once and the leading ten covering 15% to 20%. Sequencing was carried out using peripheral blood. The receptors originated from a human donor in a cohort sampled during active COVID-19.

This clone was counted a single time. The V and J genes are TRBV7-9 and TRBJ1-2; D is unclear. Germline V gene sequence: CDR1 SEHNR, CDR2 FQNEAQ (reference sequence). With 5 bases removed from V and 3 bases from J, the gap between germline ends came to 13 bases. The CDR3 is made up of 14 amino acids. In DNA, the CDR3 is TGTGCCAGCAGCAATCTTCTCGGGGACTATGGCTACACCTTC. Protein product: CASSNLLGDYGYTF.

In DNA, the CDR3 is TGTGCCACCAGCAGCGACGGGTACTATGGCTACACCTTC. Encoded protein: CATSSDGYYGYTF. This chain joins TRBV15 and TRBJ1-2; D gene unclear. V was cut by 3 bases and J by 3 bases, with 8 bases left in between. The CDR3 totals 13 residues. Germline V gene sequence: CDR1 LNHNV, CDR2 YYDKDF (reference sequence).